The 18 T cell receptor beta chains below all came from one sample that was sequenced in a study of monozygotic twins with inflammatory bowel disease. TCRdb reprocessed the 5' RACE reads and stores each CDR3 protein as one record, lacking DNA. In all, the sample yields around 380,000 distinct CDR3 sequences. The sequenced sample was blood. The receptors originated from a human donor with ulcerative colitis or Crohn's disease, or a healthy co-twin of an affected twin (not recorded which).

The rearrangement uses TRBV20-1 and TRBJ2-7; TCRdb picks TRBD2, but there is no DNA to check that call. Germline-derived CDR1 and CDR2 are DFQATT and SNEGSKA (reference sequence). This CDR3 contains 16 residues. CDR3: CSARDRVLSRGYEQYF.

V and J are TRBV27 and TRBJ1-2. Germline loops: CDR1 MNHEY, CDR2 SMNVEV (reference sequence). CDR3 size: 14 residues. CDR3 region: CASSFREGRYGYTF.

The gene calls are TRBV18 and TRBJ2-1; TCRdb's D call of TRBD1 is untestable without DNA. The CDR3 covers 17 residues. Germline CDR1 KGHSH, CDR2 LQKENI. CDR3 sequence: CASSPRDGTGSLNEQFF.

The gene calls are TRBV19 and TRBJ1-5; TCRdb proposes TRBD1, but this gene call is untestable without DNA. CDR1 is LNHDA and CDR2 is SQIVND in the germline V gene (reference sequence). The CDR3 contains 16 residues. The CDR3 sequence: CASSISRDREYQPQHF.

The CDR3 sequence: CASWDRGVKYGYTF. The chain links TRBV6-1 to TRBJ1-2; the TCRdb D gene call, TRBD1, has no DNA to confirm it. The V gene's germline CDR1 is MNHNS and CDR2 SASEGT. This CDR3 spans 14 amino acids.

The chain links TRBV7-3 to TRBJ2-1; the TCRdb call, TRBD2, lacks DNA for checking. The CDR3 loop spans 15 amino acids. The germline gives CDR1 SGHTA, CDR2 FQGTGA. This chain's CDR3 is CASSFGLAGYNEQFF.

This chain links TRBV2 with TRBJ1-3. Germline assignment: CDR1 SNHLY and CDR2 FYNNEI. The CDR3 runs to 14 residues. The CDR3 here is CASSFRGTGNTIYF. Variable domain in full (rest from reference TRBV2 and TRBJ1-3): EPEVTQTPSHQVTQMGQEVILRCVPISNHLYFYWYRQILGQKVEFLVSFYNNEISEKSEIFDDQFSVERPDGSNFTLKIRSTKLEDSAMYFCASSFRGTGNTIYFGEGSWLTVV.

The CDR3 loop reads CASSETSGGNTGELFF. The chain carries TRBV10-2 and TRBJ2-2; TCRdb designates TRBD2, a call that cannot be tested without DNA. Germline CDR1 and CDR2: WSHSY and SAAADI. The CDR3 is 16 residues long.

Here the CDR3 reads CASSVVGQTNTGELFF. The chain employs TRBV9 and TRBJ2-2; there is no DNA to check the TCRdb D call of TRBD1. Germline CDR1 SGDLS, CDR2 YYNGEE. This CDR3 is 16 amino acids long.

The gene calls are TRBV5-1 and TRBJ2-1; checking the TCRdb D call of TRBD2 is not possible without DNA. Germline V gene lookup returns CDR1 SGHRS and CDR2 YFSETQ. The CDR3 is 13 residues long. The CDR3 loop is CASSLIREDEQFF.

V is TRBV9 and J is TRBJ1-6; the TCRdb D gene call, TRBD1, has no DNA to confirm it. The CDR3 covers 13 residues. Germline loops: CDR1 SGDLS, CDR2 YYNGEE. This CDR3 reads CASSVRQNSPLHF.

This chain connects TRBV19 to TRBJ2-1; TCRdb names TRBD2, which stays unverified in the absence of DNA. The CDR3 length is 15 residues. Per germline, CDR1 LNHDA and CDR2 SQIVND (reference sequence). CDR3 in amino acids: CASSSGGGAYDEQFF. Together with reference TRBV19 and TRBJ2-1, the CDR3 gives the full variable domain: DGGITQSPKYLFRKEGQNVTLSCEQNLNHDAMYWYRQDPGQGLRLIYYSQIVNDFQKGDIAEGYSVSREKKESFPLTVTSAQKNPTAFYLCASSSGGGAYDEQFFGPGTRLTVL.

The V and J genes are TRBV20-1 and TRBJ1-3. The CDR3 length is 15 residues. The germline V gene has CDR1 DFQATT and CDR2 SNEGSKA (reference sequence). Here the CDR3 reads CSAKTVLGSGNTIYF.

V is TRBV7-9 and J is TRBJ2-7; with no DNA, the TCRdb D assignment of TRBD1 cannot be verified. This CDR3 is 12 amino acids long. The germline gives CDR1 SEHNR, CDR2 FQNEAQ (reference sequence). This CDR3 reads CASSLVTGKQYF.

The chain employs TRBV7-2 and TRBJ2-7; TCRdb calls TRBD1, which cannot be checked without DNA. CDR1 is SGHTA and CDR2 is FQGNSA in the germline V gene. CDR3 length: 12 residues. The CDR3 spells CASSSTAYEQYF.

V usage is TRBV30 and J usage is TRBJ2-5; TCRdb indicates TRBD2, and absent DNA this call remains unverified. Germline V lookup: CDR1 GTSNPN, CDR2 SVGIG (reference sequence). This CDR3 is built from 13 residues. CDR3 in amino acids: CAWSVVAGLTQYF.

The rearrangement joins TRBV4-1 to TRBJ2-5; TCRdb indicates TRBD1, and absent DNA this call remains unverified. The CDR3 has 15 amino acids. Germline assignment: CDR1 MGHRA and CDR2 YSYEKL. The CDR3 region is CASSPEGPVQETQYF.

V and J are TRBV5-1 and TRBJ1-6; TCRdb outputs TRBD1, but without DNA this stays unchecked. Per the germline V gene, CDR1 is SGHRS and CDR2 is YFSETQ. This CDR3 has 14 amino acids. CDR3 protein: CASSWDRGHSPLHF. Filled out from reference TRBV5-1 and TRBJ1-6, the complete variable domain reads KAGVTQTPRYLIKTRGQQVTLSCSPISGHRSVSWYQQTPGQGLQFLFEYFSETQRNKGNFPGRFSGRQFSNSRSEMNVSTLELGDSALYLCASSWDRGHSPLHFGNGTRLTVT.